This T cell receptor beta chain was found in a study of human T cells and chemical hapten exposure. In TCRdb, the RACE reads were re-called with MiXCR into one record per CDR3 protein. The table lists approximately 340,000 distinct CDR3 sequences, around 7% of them singletons. Time point given: patch test 1, 2 weeks after DPC sensitization. Regarding treatment: therapeutic diphenylcyclopropenone sensitization with weekly scalp DPC. This clonotype was observed at least ten times. The receptor was isolated from a woman under 30 with alopecia areata. Some clones in this sample may be carry-over from other donors' samples. The source was whole blood, collected in connection with sensitization to the hapten diphenylcyclopropenone (DPC).

CDR3 sequence (DNA): TGTGCCAGCAGTTGGTCTAGCGTTCCAGATACGCAGTATTTT. Protein sequence: CASSWSSVPDTQYF. The chain combines TRBV28 with TRBJ2-3, with D possibly TRBD2 on 6 matching bases. CDR1 is MDHEN, CDR2 SYDVKM, per germline. Trimming removed 4 bases from V and 4 bases from J, with 12 bases in between. This CDR3 spans 14 amino acids.